The rows below give T cell receptor beta chains drawn from one sample of a study of blood T cell repertoires in COVID-19. The assay was immunoSEQ multiplex PCR, and TCRdb's table has in-frame clones only and misses some. The sample lists 200,000 to 250,000 clones, 70% to 85% seen once, with about 7.8% in the top ten. Input material: peripheral blood. These receptors all come from a woman aged 80 or over with COVID-19, enrolled during active disease. The CDR3 runs from the conserved cysteine through the conserved F or W. A D gene is named only where the DNA matches it firmly. Clone size is not always given. Where it is, it says once, few, many or a class for expanded clones.

D	V	J	size	CDR3	DNA
TRBD1	TRBV4-2	TRBJ1-4	.	CASSQDRDVSEKLFF	TGTGCCAGCAGCCAGGACAGGGATGTTAGTGAAAAACTGTTTTTT
TRBD1	TRBV6-4	TRBJ1-1	.	CASRRTGDTEAFF	TGTGCCAGCAGGCGGACAGGGGACACTGAAGCTTTCTTT
TRBD1	TRBV5-5	TRBJ1-2	.	CASSRDRGQGYGYTF	TGTGCCAGCAGCCGCGACAGGGGGCAAGGGTATGGCTACACCTTC
TRBD2	TRBV7-2	TRBJ2-7	.	CASSFGWVSGIPPLF	TGTGCCAGCAGCTTCGGGTGGGTTAGCGGGATTCCACCTTTATTC
.	TRBV19	TRBJ2-3	.	CASSVTGDTDTQYF	TGTGCCAGTAGTGTCACGGGGGACACAGATACGCAGTATTTT
.	TRBV18	TRBJ2-1	.	CASSSTPGTEYNEQFF	TGTGCCAGCTCGTCGACCCCGGGGACTGAATACAATGAGCAGTTCTTC
.	TRBV7-2	TRBJ2-1	.	CASTVTGTVYNEQFF	TGTGCCAGCACTGTAACCGGGACTGTGTACAATGAGCAGTTCTTC
TRBD1	TRBV5-6	TRBJ2-7	.	CASSSLTGGYEQYF	TGTGCCAGCAGCTCCCTTACAGGGGGCTACGAGCAGTACTTC
.	TRBV18	TRBJ2-6	.	CASSQSEAGANVLTF	TGTGCCAGCTCACAGTCCGAGGCTGGGGCCAACGTCCTGACTTTC
TRBD1	TRBV5-1	TRBJ2-3	.	CASSLGQSSTDTQYF	TGCGCCAGCAGCCTGGGACAGTCTAGCACAGATACGCAGTATTTT
TRBD2	TRBV11-2	TRBJ2-1	.	CASRLAGGANEQFF	TGTGCCAGCAGACTAGCGGGAGGGGCCAATGAGCAGTTCTTC
TRBD1	TRBV2	TRBJ1-2	.	CASSGQGDGYTF	TGTGCCAGCAGTGGACAGGGAGATGGCTACACCTTC
TRBD1	TRBV5-1	TRBJ1-5	few	CASSLGTGGGSNQPQHF	TGCGCCAGCAGCCTAGGGACAGGGGGCGGAAGCAATCAGCCCCAGCATTTT
.	TRBV29-1	TRBJ1-3	.	CSVDQGSSSGNTIYF	TGCAGCGTTGACCAGGGGTCCTCCTCTGGAAACACCATATATTTT
TRBD2	TRBV24-1	TRBJ2-2	.	CATSDPGRGGLTGELFF	TGTGCCACCAGTGATCCTGGGCGGGGGGGCCTCACCGGGGAGCTGTTTTTT
.	TRBV9	TRBJ2-1	.	CASSDQTDYNEQFF	TGTGCCAGCAGCGATCAGACTGACTACAATGAGCAGTTCTTC
TRBD1	TRBV4-1	TRBJ1-2	.	CASSQETGTAYGYTF	TGCGCCAGCAGCCAAGAGACCGGGACAGCCTATGGCTACACCTTC
.	TRBV9	TRBJ1-1	.	CASSVPGSGGTEAFF	TGTGCCAGCAGCGTTCCCGGGTCGGGTGGCACTGAAGCTTTCTTT
TRBD2	TRBV5-4	TRBJ2-1	.	CASSLGSGRVNEQFF	TGTGCCAGCAGCTTGGGAAGCGGGAGGGTGAATGAGCAGTTCTTC
.	TRBV3-1/TRBV3-2	TRBJ1-2	.	CASSQGLGGYTF	TGTGCCAGCAGCCAAGGCCTCGGGGGCTACACCTTC
TRBD1	TRBV19	TRBJ2-2	.	CASSIGVTGDNTGELFF	TGTGCCAGTAGTATAGGGGTGACAGGGGACAACACCGGGGAGCTGTTTTTT
TRBD1	TRBV6-6	TRBJ1-1	.	CASSGTGGPSNTEAFF	TGTGCCAGCAGTGGTACAGGGGGGCCCTCGAACACTGAAGCTTTCTTT
TRBD2	TRBV6-2/TRBV6-3	TRBJ2-7	.	CASSYSSLAGGYEQYF	TGTGCCAGCAGTTACTCGAGCCTAGCGGGAGGCTACGAGCAGTACTTC
.	TRBV3-1/TRBV3-2	TRBJ1-5	.	CASNRGSQPQHF	TGTGCCAGCAATAGGGGATCTCAGCCCCAGCATTTT
TRBD1	TRBV24-1	TRBJ2-5	once	CATSDPRGPGETQYF	TGTGCCACCAGTGATCCGAGGGGGCCGGGTGAGACCCAGTACTTC
.	TRBV6-4	TRBJ1-5	.	CASSAQGRGQPQHF	TGTGCCAGCAGTGCTCAGGGGAGAGGCCAGCCCCAGCATTTT
TRBD1	TRBV12-5	TRBJ2-1	.	CASGPPGQGLDEQFF	TGTGCTAGTGGTCCGCCGGGACAGGGGTTGGATGAGCAGTTCTTC
TRBD2	TRBV7-3	TRBJ2-7	.	CASSLASGPYEQYF	TGTGCCAGCAGCTTAGCTAGCGGTCCCTACGAGCAGTACTTC
.	TRBV5-1	TRBJ2-2	.	CASSLSQGGTGELFF	TGCGCCAGCAGCCTGTCGCAGGGAGGCACCGGGGAGCTGTTTTTT
.	TRBV7-2	TRBJ2-7	.	CASSFRGGEQYF	TGTGCCAGCAGCTTCCGGGGAGGCGAGCAGTACTTC
.	TRBV27	TRBJ1-3	few	CASSSQGSGNTIYF	TGTGCCAGCAGTTCCCAGGGTTCTGGAAACACCATATATTTT
TRBD1	TRBV5-1	TRBJ2-7	.	CASSSLGQGDSYEQYF	TGCGCCAGCAGCTCGTTGGGACAGGGGGATTCCTACGAGCAGTACTTC
.	TRBV2	TRBJ2-3	.	CASLLPQDTQYF	TGTGCCAGCCTCCTGCCCCAGGATACGCAGTATTTT
.	TRBV18	TRBJ1-2	.	CASSTTYITGFIGYTF	TGTGCCAGCTCAACCACCTACATAACAGGATTTATTGGCTACACCTTC
TRBD2	TRBV27	TRBJ2-7	.	CASSLTVLAGTYEQYF	TGTGCCAGCAGTTTAACGGTCCTAGCGGGAACCTACGAGCAGTACTTC
.	TRBV7-7	TRBJ2-5	.	CASSLGHVGCGVGETQYF	TGTGCTAGCAGCTTAGGACATGTGGGTTGCGGGGTAGGAGAGACCCAGTACTTC
TRBD2	TRBV5-4	TRBJ2-1	.	CASRSYRTSGGPYNEQFF	TGTGCCAGCAGGTCGTATCGGACTAGCGGGGGGCCCTACAATGAGCAGTTCTTC
.	TRBV3-1/TRBV3-2	TRBJ1-3	.	CASSQDQVMGNTIYF	TGTGCCAGCAGCCAAGATCAGGTGATGGGAAACACCATATATTTT
.	TRBV9	TRBJ2-2	few	CASSVTVATGELFF	TGTGCCAGCAGCGTTACCGTAGCGACCGGGGAGCTGTTTTTT
TRBD2	TRBV6-5	TRBJ2-7	.	CASSSGGGGYEQYF	TGTGCCAGCAGTTCGGGCGGGGGGGGCTACGAGCAGTACTTC
TRBD1	TRBV6-5	TRBJ1-5	.	CASSTGDGQPQHF	TGTGCCAGCAGCACAGGGGACGGTCAGCCCCAGCATTTT
.	TRBV4-1	TRBJ1-1	few	CASSQERIFF	TGCGCCAGCAGCCAAGAGAGGATTTTCTTT
TRBD2	TRBV19	TRBJ2-7	.	CASSIGTSSNEQYF	TGTGCCAGTAGTATCGGGACTAGTTCTAACGAGCAGTACTTC
TRBD1	TRBV5-1	TRBJ1-5	.	CASSLEGANQPQHF	TGCGCCAGCAGCTTGGAGGGGGCGAATCAGCCCCAGCATTTT
.	TRBV7-9	TRBJ1-3	.	CASSLDSRSGNTIYF	TGTGCCAGCAGCTTAGACAGCCGCTCTGGAAACACCATATATTTT
TRBD1	TRBV4-1	TRBJ1-5	few	CASSQEAADRGNQPQHF	TGCGCCAGCAGCCAAGAGGCCGCAGACAGGGGTAATCAGCCCCAGCATTTT
TRBD1	TRBV29-1	TRBJ2-7	.	CSVETGSSYEQYF	TGCAGCGTTGAGACAGGGAGCTCCTACGAGCAGTACTTC
.	TRBV5-1	TRBJ2-3	.	CASSIRDSTDTQYF	TGCGCCAGCAGTATTAGGGACTCCACAGATACGCAGTATTTT
TRBD1	TRBV6-5	TRBJ2-7	.	CASTSPGTGGNEQYF	TGTGCCAGCACATCTCCCGGGACAGGGGGCAACGAGCAGTACTTC
TRBD1	TRBV4-1	TRBJ2-4	.	CASSAQGSKNIQYF	TGCGCCAGCAGCGCACAGGGGTCCAAAAACATTCAGTACTTC
.	TRBV5-1	TRBJ1-5	.	CASSLDLGNQPQHF	TGCGCCAGCAGCTTGGACTTGGGCAATCAGCCCCAGCATTTT
TRBD2	TRBV5-1	TRBJ2-7	.	CASSLVSGTSYEQYF	TGCGCCAGCAGCTTGGTTAGCGGGACCTCCTACGAGCAGTACTTC
TRBD2	TRBV4-1	TRBJ2-7	.	CASSQDLAGGTVGSYF	TGCGCCAGCAGCCAAGATTTGGCGGGGGGGACGGTGGGGTCCTACTTC
TRBD1	TRBV10-3	TRBJ1-4	.	CAISERTGLEKLFF	TGTGCCATCAGTGAGCGGACAGGGCTTGAAAAACTGTTTTTT
.	TRBV12-3/TRBV12-4	TRBJ2-7	.	CASSVSPGYEQYF	TGTGCCAGCAGTGTCTCACCCGGGTACGAGCAGTACTTC
TRBD1	TRBV6-6	TRBJ1-3	.	CASTWGQGSSGNTIYF	TGTGCCAGCACTTGGGGACAGGGGTCCTCTGGAAACACCATATATTTT
.	TRBV2	TRBJ1-1	.	CASRAQGTEAFF	TGTGCCAGCAGGGCACAGGGAACTGAAGCTTTCTTT
TRBD1	TRBV5-4	TRBJ2-1	.	CASSRTGVDNEQFF	TGTGCCAGCAGCCGGACAGGGGTAGACAATGAGCAGTTCTTC
.	TRBV30	TRBJ2-2	once	CAWDLGLATNTGELFF	TGTGCCTGGGACCTCGGGCTAGCGACGAACACCGGGGAGCTGTTTTTT